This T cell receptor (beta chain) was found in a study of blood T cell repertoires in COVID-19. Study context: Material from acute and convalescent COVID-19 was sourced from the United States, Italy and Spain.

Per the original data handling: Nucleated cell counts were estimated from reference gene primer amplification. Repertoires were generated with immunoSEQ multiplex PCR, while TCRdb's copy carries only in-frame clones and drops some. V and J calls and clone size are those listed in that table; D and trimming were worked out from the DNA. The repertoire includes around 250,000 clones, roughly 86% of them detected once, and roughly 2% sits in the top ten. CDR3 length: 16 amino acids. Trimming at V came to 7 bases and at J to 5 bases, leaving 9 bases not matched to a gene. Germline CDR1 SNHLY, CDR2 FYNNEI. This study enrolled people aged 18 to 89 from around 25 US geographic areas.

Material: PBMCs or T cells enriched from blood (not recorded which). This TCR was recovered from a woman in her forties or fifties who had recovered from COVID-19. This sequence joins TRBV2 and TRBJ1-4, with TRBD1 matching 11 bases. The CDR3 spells CASKGSRDRGNEKLFF. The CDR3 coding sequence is TGTGCCAGCAAGGGATCTAGGGACAGGGGGAATGAAAAACTGTTTTTT.